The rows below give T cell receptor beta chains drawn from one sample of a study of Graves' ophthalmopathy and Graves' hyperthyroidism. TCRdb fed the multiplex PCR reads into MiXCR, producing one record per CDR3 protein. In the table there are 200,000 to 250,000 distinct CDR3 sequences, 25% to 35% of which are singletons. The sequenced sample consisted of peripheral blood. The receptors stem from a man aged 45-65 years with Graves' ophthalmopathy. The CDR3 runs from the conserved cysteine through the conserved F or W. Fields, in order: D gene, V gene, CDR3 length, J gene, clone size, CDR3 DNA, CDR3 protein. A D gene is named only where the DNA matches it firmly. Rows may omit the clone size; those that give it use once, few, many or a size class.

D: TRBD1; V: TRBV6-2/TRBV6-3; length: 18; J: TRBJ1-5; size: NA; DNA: TGTGCCAGCAGCCCGCCGGGGACAGGGGCTCGTAGCAATCAGCCCCAGCATTTT; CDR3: CASSPPGTGARSNQPQHF
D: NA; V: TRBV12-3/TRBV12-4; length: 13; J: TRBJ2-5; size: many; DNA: TGTGCCAGCAGCTTCGTCCTTGGGGAGACCCAGTACTTC; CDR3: CASSFVLGETQYF
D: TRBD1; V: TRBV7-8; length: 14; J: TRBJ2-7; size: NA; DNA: TGTGCCTGGCACACAGGGGTAGGTACCTACGAGCAGTACTTC; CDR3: CAWHTGVGTYEQYF
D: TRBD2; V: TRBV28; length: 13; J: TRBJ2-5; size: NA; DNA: TGTGCCAGCAAGTTAGCGGGGGAAGAGACCCAGTACTTC; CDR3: CASKLAGEETQYF
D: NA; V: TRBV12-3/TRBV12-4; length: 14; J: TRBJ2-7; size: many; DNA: TGTGCCAGCAGTTTGGCAGGGTCCCCCTACGAGCAGTACTTC; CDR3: CASSLAGSPYEQYF
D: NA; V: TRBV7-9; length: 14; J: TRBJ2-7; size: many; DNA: TGTGCCAGCAGCGTCACCGGGACCACCTACGAGCAGTACTTC; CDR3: CASSVTGTTYEQYF
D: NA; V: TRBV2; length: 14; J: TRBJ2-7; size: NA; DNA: TGTGCCAGCAGTGAAGGTACCTACTCCTACGAGCAGTACTTC; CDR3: CASSEGTYSYEQYF
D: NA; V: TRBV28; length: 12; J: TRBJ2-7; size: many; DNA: TGTGCCAGCAGGTCATACACCTACGAGCAGTACTTC; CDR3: CASRSYTYEQYF
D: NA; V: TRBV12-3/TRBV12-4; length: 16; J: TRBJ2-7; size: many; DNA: TGTGCCAGCACTTCGGGGCCCGGACAGAGCTCCTACGAGCAGTACTTC; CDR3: CASTSGPGQSSYEQYF
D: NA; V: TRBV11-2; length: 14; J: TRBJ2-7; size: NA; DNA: TGTGCCAGCAGCTTAGGACGGGATGGCTACGAGCAGTACTTC; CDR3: CASSLGRDGYEQYF
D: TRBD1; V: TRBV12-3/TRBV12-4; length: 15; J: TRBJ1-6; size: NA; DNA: TGTGCCAGCAGTATCGCCGGGACAGGGGTTTCACCCCTCCACTTT; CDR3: CASSIAGTGVSPLHF
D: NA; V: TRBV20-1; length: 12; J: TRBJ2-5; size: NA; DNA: TGCAGTGGGAGATGGCAGCAAGAGACCCAGTACTTC; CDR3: CSGRWQQETQYF
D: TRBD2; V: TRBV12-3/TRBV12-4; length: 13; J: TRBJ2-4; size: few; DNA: TGTGCCAGCAGCTCTAGCGGGAGTAGCATTCAGTACTTC; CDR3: CASSSSGSSIQYF
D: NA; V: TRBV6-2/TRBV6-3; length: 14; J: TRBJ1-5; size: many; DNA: TGTGCCAGCAGCCGGAGAAGGGGCAATCAGCCCCAGCATTTT; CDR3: CASSRRRGNQPQHF
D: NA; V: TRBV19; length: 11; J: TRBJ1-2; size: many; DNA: TGTGCCAGTAGTACGATTTATGGCTACACCTTC; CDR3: CASSTIYGYTF
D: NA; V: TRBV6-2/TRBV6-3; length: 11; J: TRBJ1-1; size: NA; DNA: TGTGCCGGCACCTTGGGGACTGAAGCTTTCTTT; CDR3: CAGTLGTEAFF
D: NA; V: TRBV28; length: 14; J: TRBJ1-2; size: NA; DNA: TGTGCCAGCAGTTCACAGGGAGATAACTATGGCTACACCTTC; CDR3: CASSSQGDNYGYTF